The rows below give T cell receptor beta chains drawn from one sample of a study of blood T cell repertoires in COVID-19. The table came from immunoSEQ multiplex PCR; TCRdb's copy has only in-frame clones and leaves some out. The table records 200,000 to 300,000 clones, about 90% of them present only once. Sequenced: peripheral blood. The receptors derive from a man in his thirties or forties with COVID-19, enrolled during active disease. The CDR3 runs from the conserved cysteine through the conserved F or W. A D gene is named only where the DNA matches it firmly. Clone size is shown for a subset of rows, as once, few, many or a class of expanded clone.

TRBV6-1,TRBJ1-5,18,-,-,CASSERHLVGYSNQPQHF,TGTGCCAGCAGTGAGCGGCATCTGGTCGGGTATAGCAATCAGCCCCAGCATTTT
TRBV29-1,TRBJ2-7,14,-,-,CSVGVRGLTGEQYF,TGCAGCGTTGGGGTAAGGGGGTTGACTGGCGAGCAGTACTTC
TRBV10-1,TRBJ1-1,15,TRBD1,-,CASSEDTGGWTEAFF,TGCGCCAGCAGTGAGGATACAGGGGGGTGGACTGAAGCTTTCTTT
TRBV5-6,TRBJ2-3,19,TRBD2,-,CASSLVVLAGAPGTDTQYF,TGTGCCAGCAGCTTGGTTGTCCTAGCGGGGGCCCCTGGCACAGATACGCAGTATTTT
TRBV18,TRBJ1-6,15,TRBD1,-,CASSPGQARNSPLHF,TGTGCCAGCTCACCTGGACAGGCGAGAAATTCACCCCTCCACTTT
TRBV28,TRBJ1-6,19,TRBD1,-,CASSTPGQAALPYNSPLHF,TGTGCCAGCAGTACGCCGGGACAGGCCGCTTTGCCGTATAATTCACCCCTCCACTTT
TRBV30,TRBJ1-5,17,TRBD1,-,CAWSLKPTGVGNQPQHF,TGTGCCTGGAGTCTCAAGCCGACAGGGGTAGGGAATCAGCCCCAGCATTTT
TRBV5-6,TRBJ1-5,18,-,-,CASSFFGPGEMGNQPQHF,-
TRBV12-3/TRBV12-4,TRBJ2-5,12,-,-,CASSLQLETQYF,TGTGCCAGCAGTTTGCAGTTGGAGACCCAGTACTTC
TRBV4-1,TRBJ2-1,15,TRBD2,-,CASSPLAGVYNEQFF,TGCGCCAGCAGCCCCCTAGCGGGGGTCTACAATGAGCAGTTCTTC
TRBV29-1,TRBJ1-1,15,TRBD1,once,CSVRIGTGMNTEAFF,TGCAGCGTCCGGATAGGGACAGGAATGAACACTGAAGCTTTCTTT
TRBV20-1,TRBJ2-7,15,TRBD1,-,CSASEAGTGVDEQYF,TGCAGTGCTAGTGAGGCCGGGACAGGGGTCGACGAGCAGTACTTC
TRBV4-1,TRBJ2-7,14,TRBD1,few,CASKPGQGSYEQYF,TGCGCCAGCAAACCGGGACAGGGATCCTACGAGCAGTACTTC
TRBV9,TRBJ1-2,13,-,-,CASRAGTKGGYTF,TGTGCCAGCAGGGCGGGGACTAAGGGTGGCTACACCTTC
TRBV24-1,TRBJ2-7,14,TRBD1,once,CATSDPGTGHGQYF,TGTGCCACCAGTGATCCAGGGACAGGCCACGGGCAGTACTTC
TRBV6-5,TRBJ2-7,15,TRBD1,-,CASSYGPDRGLEQYF,TGTGCCAGCAGTTACGGGCCCGACAGGGGGTTAGAGCAGTACTTC
TRBV27,TRBJ1-5,14,TRBD1,many,CASSSRQGRQPQHF,TGTGCCAGCAGTTCCCGACAGGGTCGTCAGCCCCAGCATTTT
TRBV30,TRBJ1-4,13,-,-,CASQGSTNEKLFF,TGTGCCTCCCAGGGATCAACTAATGAAAAACTGTTTTTT
TRBV5-1,TRBJ1-1,17,TRBD1,-,CASSLSPGTGTNTEAFF,TGCGCCAGCAGCTTATCACCCGGGACAGGGACTAACACTGAAGCTTTCTTT
TRBV3-1/TRBV3-2,TRBJ1-3,15,-,-,CASSQGQTSGNTIYF,TGTGCCAGCAGCCAAGGACAAACCAGTGGAAACACCATATATTTT
TRBV10-3,TRBJ2-5,14,-,-,CAISGGLPGETQYF,TGTGCCATCAGTGGGGGACTCCCGGGGGAGACCCAGTACTTC
TRBV29-1,TRBJ1-4,13,TRBD1,once,CSVRTGINEKLFF,TGCAGCGTTAGGACAGGGATAAATGAAAAACTGTTTTTT
TRBV21-1,TRBJ2-7,13,-,-,CASRDLGGGEQYF,TGTGCCAGCAGGGACCTAGGGGGGGGCGAGCAGTACTTC
TRBV19,TRBJ1-3,15,-,-,CASSIQSYSGNTIYF,TGTGCCAGTAGTATACAGTCGTACTCTGGAAACACCATATATTTT
TRBV6-5,TRBJ2-2,16,-,-,CASSYSGGRDTGELFF,TGTGCCAGCAGTTACTCGGGGGGGCGGGACACCGGGGAGCTGTTTTTT